A selection of T cell receptor beta chains follows, all from one sample in a study of T cell repertoires in cytomegalovirus infection. TCRdb passed the reads through MiXCR, listing each CDR3 protein once. This sample has under 100,000 distinct CDR3 sequences, with about 4% found just once. The sequenced sample consisted of PBMCs. These receptors were collected from a human donor in good health (CMV status not recorded). Some clones in this sample may be carry-over from other donors' samples. CDR3s include the opening cysteine and the closing phenylalanine or tryptophan. A D gene is named only where the DNA matches it firmly. Rows give clone size only sometimes, using once, few, many, or a class for an expanded clone.

abundance	v_gene	j_gene	d_gene	CDR3nt	CDR3aa
many	TRBV5-6	TRBJ1-1	.	TGTGCCAGCAGCTTGTTGCAGGGCAGGGGCACTGAAGCTTTCTTT	CASSLLQGRGTEAFF
many	TRBV6-5	TRBJ2-1	.	TGTGCCAGCAGTTACAACCATAACAGCTACAATGAGCAGTTCTTC	CASSYNHNSYNEQFF
many	TRBV7-2	TRBJ2-3	TRBD1	TGTGCCAGCAGCTTGGACAGGGCCACAGATACGCAGTATTTT	CASSLDRATDTQYF
many	TRBV7-2	TRBJ2-1	.	TGTGCCAGCAGGAATGGACAAAGCTCCTACAATGAGCAGTTCTTC	CASRNGQSSYNEQFF
many	TRBV7-2	TRBJ2-7	.	TGTGCCAGCAGCTTAGAAGGGTGGGGCTCCTACGAGCAGTACTTC	CASSLEGWGSYEQYF
.	TRBV30	TRBJ2-3	.	TGTGCCTGGGGGAGGGATACGCAGTATTTT	CAWGRDTQYF
many	TRBV7-8	TRBJ2-7	.	TGTGCCAGCAGCTCGACTTCTTACAGGGACCTCGAGCAGTACTTC	CASSSTSYRDLEQYF
many	TRBV7-2	TRBJ2-6	.	TGTGCCAGCAGGAGGCAGGCCATCTCTGGGGCCAACGTCCTGACTTTC	CASRRQAISGANVLTF
many	TRBV5-1	TRBJ2-6	TRBD1	TGCGCCAGCAGCTCCACAGGGGCTGGGGCCAACGTCCTGACTTTC	CASSSTGAGANVLTF
medium-sized	TRBV7-2	TRBJ2-5	.	TGTGCCAGCAGCTCTAAGCACGGGCGAGAGACCCAGTACTTC	CASSSKHGRETQYF
medium-sized	TRBV7-2	TRBJ1-2	TRBD1	TGTGCCAGCAGCCCCCGGGACAGGTCCAACGGCTACACCTTC	CASSPRDRSNGYTF
many	TRBV12-3/TRBV12-4	TRBJ2-1	TRBD2	TGTGCCAGCAGTTTATCGGGGGGCTACAATGAGCAGTTCTTC	CASSLSGGYNEQFF
many	TRBV15	TRBJ1-4	.	TGTGCCACCAGCAGAACCCGGGGCAGGCTTAATGAAAAACTGTTTTTT	CATSRTRGRLNEKLFF
many	TRBV20-1	TRBJ2-2	.	TGCAGTGCTAGTACAATCGGGGAGCTGTTTTTT	CSASTIGELFF
many	TRBV7-2	TRBJ2-4	.	TGTGCCAGCAGCCTAGAGGCAGGGTATGGAAACATTCAGTACTTC	CASSLEAGYGNIQYF
once	TRBV6-1	TRBJ2-1	TRBD1	TGTTCCAGCAACTACGACAGGGATCATTACACTGGGCAGTTCTTC	CSSNYDRDHYTGQFF
many	TRBV11-2	TRBJ2-7	.	TGTGCCAGCAGTCGAGGGGTCCCCGAGCAGTACTTC	CASSRGVPEQYF
many	TRBV11-2	TRBJ2-5	TRBD2	TGTGCCAGCAGCTATCAGGCGGGGGGGCGAAGAGAGACCCAGTACTTC	CASSYQAGGRRETQYF
many	TRBV29-1	TRBJ2-5	TRBD1	TGCAGCGTTGACTGGACAGGGTTAAGATCAACCCAGTACTTC	CSVDWTGLRSTQYF
many	TRBV5-6	TRBJ1-1	.	TGTGCCAGCAGCTTCCTGCGGGGGAGGGTCACTGAAGCTTTCTTT	CASSFLRGRVTEAFF
many	TRBV20-1	TRBJ2-1	TRBD2	TGCAGTGCCTCGGGACTAGCGGGGTCGACCTACAATGAGCAGTTCTTC	CSASGLAGSTYNEQFF
many	TRBV11-2	TRBJ1-2	.	TGTGCCAGCAGCCCCCGGGACCGAGATGGCCTTAGTGGCTACACCTTC	CASSPRDRDGLSGYTF
many	TRBV6-5	TRBJ2-3	.	TGTGCCAGCAGTGCGACCTTAGATACGCAGTATTTT	CASSATLDTQYF
many	TRBV12-3/TRBV12-4	TRBJ1-1	.	TGTGCCAGCAGTTTTGCCCCTATCGGGCCTTATGAAGCTTTCTTT	CASSFAPIGPYEAFF
many	TRBV6-1	TRBJ1-5	.	TGTGCCAGCAGTCAAGGGGCTCAGCCCCAGCATTTT	CASSQGAQPQHF
many	TRBV7-6	TRBJ1-1	.	TGTGCCAGCAGCGCCGGGGACGGGCTGAACACTGAAGCTTTCTTT	CASSAGDGLNTEAFF
many	TRBV2	TRBJ1-5	.	TGTGCCAGCAGTGAAGCGTTCCAGGAGGGGGATCAGCCCCAGCATTTT	CASSEAFQEGDQPQHF
many	TRBV6-2/TRBV6-3	TRBJ2-5	.	TGTGCCAGCAGTTTACGGGGGACAGAGACCCAGTACTTC	CASSLRGTETQYF
many	TRBV7-9	TRBJ1-6	.	TGTGCCAGCAGCTTAGCGGGAGGGTCGAATTCACCCCTCCACTTT	CASSLAGGSNSPLHF
many	TRBV6-2/TRBV6-3	TRBJ2-7	.	TGTGCCAGCAGTATCGGCCCGGACAGGGAGGGATACGAGCAGTACTTC	CASSIGPDREGYEQYF
hyperexpanded	TRBV7-2	TRBJ2-3	.	TGTGCCAGCAGCTTTGGGGGTACAGATACGCAGTATTTT	CASSFGGTDTQYF
.	TRBV10-3	TRBJ1-2	.	TGTGCCATCAGCGATTTGGGGTATCGCTATGGCTACACCTTC	CAISDLGYRYGYTF
many	TRBV7-9	TRBJ2-7	.	TGTGCCAGCACCAGGGACCACACCTACGAGCAGTACTTC	CASTRDHTYEQYF
many	TRBV6-6	TRBJ1-6	TRBD1	TGTGCCAGCAGTTACGGGGGACAGGGCAATTCACCCCTCCACTTT	CASSYGGQGNSPLHF
many	TRBV6-6	TRBJ1-6	.	TGTGCCAGCGGCCAAATCTCCTATAATTCACCCCTCCACTTT	CASGQISYNSPLHF
many	TRBV28	TRBJ1-5	TRBD1	TGTGCCAGCAGTTTCATGGCCGGGACAGGGGGGCCGAGTCAGCCCCAGCATTTT	CASSFMAGTGGPSQPQHF
many	TRBV6-4	TRBJ2-1	TRBD2	TGTGCCAGCAGTGACGGGCTAGCGGGATACAATGAGCAGTTCTTC	CASSDGLAGYNEQFF
many	TRBV6-2/TRBV6-3	TRBJ1-2	.	TGTGCCAGCAGTTACGACAGGACATATGGCTACACCTTC	CASSYDRTYGYTF
many	TRBV7-9	TRBJ2-5	.	TGTGCCAGCAGCTTAGCGTGGGGGAGCAAGACCCAGTACTTC	CASSLAWGSKTQYF
many	TRBV19	TRBJ1-6	.	TGTGCCAGTAGCCCGAATAATTCACCCCTCCACTTT	CASSPNNSPLHF
many	TRBV9	TRBJ2-7	.	TGTGCCAGCAGCCCCCTCGGGTCCCACGAGCAGTACTTC	CASSPLGSHEQYF
many	TRBV7-9	TRBJ1-1	.	TGTGCCAGCAGCTTATATACACCCAACACTGAAGCTTTCTTT	CASSLYTPNTEAFF
many	TRBV20-1	TRBJ2-1	TRBD2	TGCAGTGCTAGAGTCGGGCTAGCGGGGGGGAAAACCTACAATGAGCAGTTCTTC	CSARVGLAGGKTYNEQFF
many	TRBV7-9	TRBJ1-3	.	TGTGCCAGCAGCTTTTTTACGGACGGAAACACCATATATTTT	CASSFFTDGNTIYF
many	TRBV30	TRBJ1-1	.	TGTGCCTGGAGTCCCAACCGAGAAGCTTTCTTT	CAWSPNREAFF
many	TRBV7-8	TRBJ1-5	.	TGTGCCAGCAGCTTAGTGGGGGGGGGGTTTCAGCCCCAGCATTTT	CASSLVGGGFQPQHF
many	TRBV18	TRBJ1-5	TRBD1	TGTGCCAGCTCACCAGGGGTGGGACAGATCAATCAGCCCCAGCATTTT	CASSPGVGQINQPQHF
many	TRBV6-1	TRBJ2-3	TRBD2	TGTGCCAGCAGTGGGACTAGCGGGGGGCCACGCACAGATACGCAGTATTTT	CASSGTSGGPRTDTQYF
many	TRBV7-2	TRBJ1-6	.	TGTGCCAGCAGCTTAGAGTCCAGGGTACATTCACCCCTCCACTTT	CASSLESRVHSPLHF
many	TRBV7-2	TRBJ2-1	TRBD2	TGTGCCAGCAGCTTAGATCGCGGGGGGCCTGGGTTCTTC	CASSLDRGGPGFF
many	TRBV7-3	TRBJ1-1	.	TGTGCCAGCAGCTTACACCGGACGGGGAACACTGAAGCTTTCTTT	CASSLHRTGNTEAFF
many	TRBV7-6	TRBJ1-4	.	TGTGCCAGCAGCTTAGAACTTGCAGGACAGAATGAAAAACTGTTTTTT	CASSLELAGQNEKLFF
many	TRBV28	TRBJ1-2	.	TGTGCCAGCAGTTTCGCGGGCTATGGCTACACCTTC	CASSFAGYGYTF
many	TRBV6-5	TRBJ1-1	TRBD1	TGTGCCAGCAGTTACTCGGGGACAGGGGGTATGAACACTGAAGCTTTCTTT	CASSYSGTGGMNTEAFF
many	TRBV12-3/TRBV12-4	TRBJ1-5	.	TGTGCCAGCAGTTTCCCGACAGGTAATCAGCCCCAGCATTTT	CASSFPTGNQPQHF
many	TRBV27	TRBJ2-1	TRBD2	TGTGCCAGCAGTATCGCTAGCGGGACTATCAATGAGCAGTTCTTC	CASSIASGTINEQFF